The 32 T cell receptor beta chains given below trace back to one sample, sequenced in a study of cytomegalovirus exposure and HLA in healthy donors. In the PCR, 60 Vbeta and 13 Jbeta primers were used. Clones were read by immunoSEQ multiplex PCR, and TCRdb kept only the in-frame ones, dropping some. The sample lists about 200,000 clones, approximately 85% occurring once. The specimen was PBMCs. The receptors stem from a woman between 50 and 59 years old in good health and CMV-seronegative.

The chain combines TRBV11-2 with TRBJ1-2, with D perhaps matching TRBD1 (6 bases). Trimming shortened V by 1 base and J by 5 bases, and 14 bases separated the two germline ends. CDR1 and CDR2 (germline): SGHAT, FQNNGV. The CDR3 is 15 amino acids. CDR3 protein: CASSLVSGTTYGYTF. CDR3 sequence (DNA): TGTGCCAGCAGCTTAGTGTCCGGGACAACATATGGCTACACCTTC. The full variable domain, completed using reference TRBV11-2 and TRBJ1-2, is EAGVAQSPRYKIIEKRQSVAFWCNPISGHATLYWYQQILGQGPKLLIQFQNNGVVDDSQLPKDRFSAERLKGVDSTLKIQPAKLEDSAVYLCASSLVSGTTYGYTFGSGTRLTVV.

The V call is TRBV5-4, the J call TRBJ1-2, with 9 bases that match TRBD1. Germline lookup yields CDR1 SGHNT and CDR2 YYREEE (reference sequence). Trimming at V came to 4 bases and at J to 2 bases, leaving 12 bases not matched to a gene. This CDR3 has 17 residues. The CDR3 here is CASSPPLGTGTNYGYTF. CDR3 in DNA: TGTGCCAGCAGCCCACCGCTGGGGACAGGGACAAACTATGGCTACACCTTC.

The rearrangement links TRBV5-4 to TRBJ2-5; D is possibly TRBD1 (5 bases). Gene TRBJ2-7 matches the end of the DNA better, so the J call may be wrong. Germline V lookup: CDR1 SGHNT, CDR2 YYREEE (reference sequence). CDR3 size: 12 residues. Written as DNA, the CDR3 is TGTGCCAGCAGCTTGACAGGCTACGAGCAGTACTTC. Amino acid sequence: CASSLTGYEQYF.

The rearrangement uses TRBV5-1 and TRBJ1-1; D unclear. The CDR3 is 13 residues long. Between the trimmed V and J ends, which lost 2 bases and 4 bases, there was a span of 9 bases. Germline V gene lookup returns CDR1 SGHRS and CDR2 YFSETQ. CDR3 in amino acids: CASSLQQSTEAFF. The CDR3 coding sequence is TGCGCCAGCAGCTTACAACAGAGCACTGAAGCTTTCTTT.

CDR3 loop: CASLARQGLAGEANTGELFF. Here the CDR3 DNA reads TGTGCCAGCCTAGCTAGACAGGGACTAGCGGGAGAGGCGAACACCGGGGAGCTGTTTTTT. This chain joins TRBV21-1 and TRBJ2-2; the D call of TRBD2 is as the table states it, not checked on the DNA. TRBV21-1 is shown as a pseudogene. CDR3 length: 20 residues.

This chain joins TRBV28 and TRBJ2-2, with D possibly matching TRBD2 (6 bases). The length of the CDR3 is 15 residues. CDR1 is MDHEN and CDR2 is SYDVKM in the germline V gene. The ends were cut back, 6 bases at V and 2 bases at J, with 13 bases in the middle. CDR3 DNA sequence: TGTGCCAGCAGACTGGACGGGAGAAACACCGGGGAGCTGTTTTTT. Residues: CASRLDGRNTGELFF.

CDR3 DNA sequence: TGTGCCAGCAGCCTTGGACACTTTCAGCCCCAGCATTTT. Protein: CASSLGHFQPQHF. The V and J genes are TRBV7-2 and TRBJ1-5, with D possibly TRBD1 on 5 matching bases. Germline lookup yields CDR1 SGHTA and CDR2 FQGNSA. V lost 5 bases, J lost 6 bases, and 11 bases lay in between. The CDR3 runs 13 residues.

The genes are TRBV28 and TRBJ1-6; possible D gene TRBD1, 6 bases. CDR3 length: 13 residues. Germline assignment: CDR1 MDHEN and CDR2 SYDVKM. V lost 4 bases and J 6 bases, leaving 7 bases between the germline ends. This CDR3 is CASSSDSNSPLHF. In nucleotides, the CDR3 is TGTGCCAGCAGTTCGGACAGTAATTCACCCCTCCACTTT.

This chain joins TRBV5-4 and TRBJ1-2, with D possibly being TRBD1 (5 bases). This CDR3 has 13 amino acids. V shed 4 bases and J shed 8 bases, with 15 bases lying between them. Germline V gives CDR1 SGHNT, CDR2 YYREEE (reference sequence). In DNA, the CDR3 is TGTGCCAGCAGCAATGCAGGGAGGAGGGGCTACACCTTC. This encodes CASSNAGRRGYTF.

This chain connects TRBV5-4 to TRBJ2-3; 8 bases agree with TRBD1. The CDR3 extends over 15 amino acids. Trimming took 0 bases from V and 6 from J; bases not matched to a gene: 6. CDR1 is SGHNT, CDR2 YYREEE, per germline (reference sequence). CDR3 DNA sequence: TGTGCCAGCAGCTTGGAGGACAGGGTATTTGATACGCAGTATTTT. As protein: CASSLEDRVFDTQYF.

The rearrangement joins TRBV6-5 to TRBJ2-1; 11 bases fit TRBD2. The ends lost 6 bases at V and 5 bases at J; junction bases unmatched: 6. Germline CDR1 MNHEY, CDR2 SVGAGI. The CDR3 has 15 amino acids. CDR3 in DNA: TGTGCCAGCAGCTCCGGGACTAGCGGAGACAATGAGCAGTTCTTC. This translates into CASSSGTSGDNEQFF.

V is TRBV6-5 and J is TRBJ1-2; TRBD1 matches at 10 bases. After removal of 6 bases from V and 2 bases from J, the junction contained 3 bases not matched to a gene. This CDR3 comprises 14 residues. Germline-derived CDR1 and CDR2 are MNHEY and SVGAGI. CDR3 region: CASRLGQGNYGYTF. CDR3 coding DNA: TGTGCCAGCAGGCTGGGACAGGGGAACTATGGCTACACCTTC.

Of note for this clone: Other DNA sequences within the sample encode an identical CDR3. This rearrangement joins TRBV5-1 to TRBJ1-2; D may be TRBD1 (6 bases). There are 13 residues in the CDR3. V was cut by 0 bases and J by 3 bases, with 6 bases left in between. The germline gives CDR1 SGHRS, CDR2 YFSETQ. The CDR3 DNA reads TGCGCCAGCAGCTTGGACAGGGACTATGGCTACACCTTC. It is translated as CASSLDRDYGYTF. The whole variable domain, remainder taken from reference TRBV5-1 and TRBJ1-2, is KAGVTQTPRYLIKTRGQQVTLSCSPISGHRSVSWYQQTPGQGLQFLFEYFSETQRNKGNFPGRFSGRQFSNSRSEMNVSTLELGDSALYLCASSLDRDYGYTFGSGTRLTVV.

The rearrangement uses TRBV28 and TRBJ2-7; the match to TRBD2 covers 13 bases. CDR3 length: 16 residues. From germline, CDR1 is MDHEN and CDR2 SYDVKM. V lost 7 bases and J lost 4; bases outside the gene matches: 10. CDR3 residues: CASTLGTSGTLYEQYF. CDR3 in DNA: TGTGCCAGCACCCTCGGGACTAGCGGGACCCTATACGAGCAGTACTTC.

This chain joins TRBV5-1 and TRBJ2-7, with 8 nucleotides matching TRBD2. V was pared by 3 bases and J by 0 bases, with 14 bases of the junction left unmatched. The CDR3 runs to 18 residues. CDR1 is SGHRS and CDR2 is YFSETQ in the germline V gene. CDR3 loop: CASSWGALAGDNSYEQYF. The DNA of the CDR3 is TGCGCCAGCAGCTGGGGTGCTCTAGCGGGTGACAACTCCTACGAGCAGTACTTC.

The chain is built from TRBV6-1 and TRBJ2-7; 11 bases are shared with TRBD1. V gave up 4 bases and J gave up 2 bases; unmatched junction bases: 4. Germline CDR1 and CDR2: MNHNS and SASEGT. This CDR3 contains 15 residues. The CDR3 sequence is CASSVGTGGTYEQYF. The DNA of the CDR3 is TGTGCCAGCAGTGTCGGGACAGGGGGAACCTACGAGCAGTACTTC.

CDR3 nucleotides: TGTGCCAGCAGCTTAGCCCAAGCGGGAAACTATGGCTACACCTTC. Translated: CASSLAQAGNYGYTF. This chain uses TRBV13 with TRBJ1-2; D gene unclear. This CDR3 is 15 amino acids long. Germline-derived CDR1 and CDR2 are PRHDT and FYEKMQ (reference sequence). With 1 base removed from V and 2 bases from J, the gap between germline ends came to 11 bases.

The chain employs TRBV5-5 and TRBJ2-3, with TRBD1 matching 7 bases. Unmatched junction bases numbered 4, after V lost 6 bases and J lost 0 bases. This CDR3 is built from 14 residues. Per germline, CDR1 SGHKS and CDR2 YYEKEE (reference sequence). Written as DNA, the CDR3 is TGTGCCAGCACCCACAGGGGTAGCACAGATACGCAGTATTTT. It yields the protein CASTHRGSTDTQYF.

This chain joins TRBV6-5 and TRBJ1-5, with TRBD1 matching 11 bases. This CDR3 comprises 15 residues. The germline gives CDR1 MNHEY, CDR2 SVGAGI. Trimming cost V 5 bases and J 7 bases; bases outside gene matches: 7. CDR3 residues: CASSVLGTGGQPQHF. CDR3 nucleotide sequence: TGTGCCAGCAGTGTCCTCGGGACAGGGGGACAGCCCCAGCATTTT.

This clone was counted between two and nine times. The CDR3 nucleotides read TGTGCCAGCAGTGCGAACAGGGGGCGGGCTCCCATCACTGAAGCTTTCTTT. Translated, it gives CASSANRGRAPITEAFF. The chain is built from TRBV25-1 and TRBJ1-1, with 9 bases that match TRBD1. Trimming took 4 bases from V and 4 from J; bases not matched to a gene: 13. CDR1 and CDR2 (germline): MGHDK, SYGVNS. The length of the CDR3 is 17 residues. The variable domain in full, with the rest retrieved from reference TRBV25-1 and TRBJ1-1, is EADIYQTPRYLVIGTGKKITLECSQTMGHDKMYWYQQDPGMELHLIHYSYGVNSTEKGDLSSESTVSRIRTEHFPLTLESARPSHTSQYLCASSANRGRAPITEAFFGQGTRLTVV.

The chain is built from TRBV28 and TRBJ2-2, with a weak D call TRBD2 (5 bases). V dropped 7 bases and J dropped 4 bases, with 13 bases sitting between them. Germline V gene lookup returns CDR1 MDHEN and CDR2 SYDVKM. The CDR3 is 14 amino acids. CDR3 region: CASIKGSGTGELFF. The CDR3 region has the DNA TGTGCCAGCATCAAGGGCAGCGGCACCGGGGAGCTGTTTTTT.

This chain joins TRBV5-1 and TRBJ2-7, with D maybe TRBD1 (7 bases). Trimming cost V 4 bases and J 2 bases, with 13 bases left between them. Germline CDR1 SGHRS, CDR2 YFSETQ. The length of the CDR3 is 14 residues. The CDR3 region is CASSTTGRTYEQYF. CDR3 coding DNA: TGCGCCAGCAGCACGACAGGGAGGACCTACGAGCAGTACTTC.

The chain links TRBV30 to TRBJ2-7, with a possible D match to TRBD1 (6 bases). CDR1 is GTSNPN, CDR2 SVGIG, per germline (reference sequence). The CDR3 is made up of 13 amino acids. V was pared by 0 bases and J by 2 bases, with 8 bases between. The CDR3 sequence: CAWSVRQAYEQYF. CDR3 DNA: TGTGCCTGGAGTGTACGACAGGCCTACGAGCAGTACTTC.

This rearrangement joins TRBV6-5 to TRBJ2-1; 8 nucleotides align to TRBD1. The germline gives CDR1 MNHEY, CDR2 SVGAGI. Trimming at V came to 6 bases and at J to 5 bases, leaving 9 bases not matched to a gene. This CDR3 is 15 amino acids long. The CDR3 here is CASRNDRGPNNEQFF. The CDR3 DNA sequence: TGTGCCAGCAGAAACGACAGGGGCCCTAACAATGAGCAGTTCTTC.

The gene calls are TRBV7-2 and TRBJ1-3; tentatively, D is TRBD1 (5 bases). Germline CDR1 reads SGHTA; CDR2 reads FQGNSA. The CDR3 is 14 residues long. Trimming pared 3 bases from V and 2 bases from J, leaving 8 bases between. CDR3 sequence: CASSLTVAGNTIYF. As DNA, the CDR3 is TGTGCCAGCAGCTTGACAGTGGCTGGAAACACCATATATTTT.

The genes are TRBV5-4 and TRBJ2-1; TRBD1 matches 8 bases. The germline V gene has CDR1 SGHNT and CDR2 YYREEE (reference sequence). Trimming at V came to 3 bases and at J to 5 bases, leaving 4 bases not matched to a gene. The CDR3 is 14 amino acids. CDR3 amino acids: CASSWQTGDNEQFF. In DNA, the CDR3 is TGTGCCAGCAGCTGGCAGACAGGGGACAATGAGCAGTTCTTC.

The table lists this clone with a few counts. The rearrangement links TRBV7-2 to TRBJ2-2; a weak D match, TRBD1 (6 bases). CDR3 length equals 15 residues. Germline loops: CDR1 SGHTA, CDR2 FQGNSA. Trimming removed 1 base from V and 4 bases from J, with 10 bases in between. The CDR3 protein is CASSLGTGSTGELFF. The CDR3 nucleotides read TGTGCCAGCAGCTTAGGAACAGGGAGCACCGGGGAGCTGTTTTTT.

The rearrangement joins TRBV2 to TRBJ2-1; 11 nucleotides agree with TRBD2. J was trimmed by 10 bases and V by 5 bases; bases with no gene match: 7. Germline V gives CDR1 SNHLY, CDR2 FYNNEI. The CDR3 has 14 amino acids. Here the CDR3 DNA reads TGTGCCAGCAGTTTTAGCGGGAGGGCCGGAGAGCAGTTCTTC. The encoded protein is CASSFSGRAGEQFF.

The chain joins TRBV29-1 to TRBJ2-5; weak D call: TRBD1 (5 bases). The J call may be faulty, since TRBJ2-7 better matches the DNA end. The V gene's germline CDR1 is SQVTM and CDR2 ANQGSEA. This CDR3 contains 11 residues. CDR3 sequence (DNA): TGCAGCGTACAGGTTGTATACGAGCAGTACTTC. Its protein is CSVQVVYEQYF.

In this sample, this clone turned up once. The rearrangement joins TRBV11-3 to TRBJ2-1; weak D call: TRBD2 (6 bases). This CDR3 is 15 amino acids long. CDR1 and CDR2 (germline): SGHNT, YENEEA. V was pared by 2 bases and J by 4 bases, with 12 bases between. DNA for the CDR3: TGTGCCAGCAGCTTACGCAGCGGAGGGTACAATGAGCAGTTCTTC. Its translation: CASSLRSGGYNEQFF.

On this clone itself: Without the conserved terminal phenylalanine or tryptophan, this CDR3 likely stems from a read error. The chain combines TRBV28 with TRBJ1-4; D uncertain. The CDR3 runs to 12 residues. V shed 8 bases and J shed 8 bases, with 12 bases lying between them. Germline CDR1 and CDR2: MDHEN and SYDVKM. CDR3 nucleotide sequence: TGTGCCAGCGGCCTAGTAGGAGAAAAACTGTTTTCT. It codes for CASGLVGEKLFS.

CDR3 loop: CASSLNPGTSGRAKDTQYF. The CDR3 region has the DNA TGTGCCAGCAGCTTAAATCCCGGGACTAGCGGGAGGGCCAAAGATACGCAGTATTTT. This chain uses TRBV7-3 with TRBJ2-3, with 16 bases fitting TRBD2. Germline V gives CDR1 SGHTA, CDR2 FQGTGA. V lost 1 base to trimming and J lost 5 bases; unmatched junction nucleotides: 9. There are 19 residues in the CDR3. Together with reference TRBV7-3 and TRBJ2-3, the CDR3 gives the full variable domain: GAGVSQTPSNKVTEKGKYVELRCDPISGHTALYWYRQSLGQGPEFLIYFQGTGAADDSGLPNDRFFAVRPEGSVSTLKIQRTERGDSAVYLCASSLNPGTSGRAKDTQYFGPGTRLTVL.